The sequence of this T cell receptor beta chain was determined in a study of CD8 T cells in Susac syndrome. V lost 4 bases, J lost 17 bases, and 32 bases lay in between. The CDR3 runs 17 residues. Germline V gene sequence: CDR1 MGHRA, CDR2 YSYEKL. Random hexamers were used to reverse transcribe an amount of roughly 0.5 to 1 ug RNA. TCRdb re-derived calls from the immunoSEQ multiplex PCR reads in MiXCR, one entry per CDR3 protein. Here the sample spans some 300,000 distinct CDR3 sequences, 75% to 85% being singletons. The TCR comes from a human donor with multiple sclerosis. The chain combines TRBV4-1 with TRBJ2-2; either TRBD1 or TRBD2 may supply D (5 bases each). Specimen: CD8+ T cells from PBMCs. The CDR3 region has the DNA TGCGCCAGCAGCCTTGGGGGTTCGCTAGCAATGCTCTCTGAGGTATTTTTT. It codes for CASSLGGSLAMLSEVFF.